A selection of T cell receptor beta chains follows, all from one sample in a study of blood T cell repertoires in COVID-19. Assay: immunoSEQ multiplex PCR; the TCRdb copy retains only in-frame clones and omits some. This sample has approximately 82,000 clones, with approximately 78% found just once. The sample consisted of peripheral blood. All receptors derive from a woman between 70 and 85 years old with acute or convalescent COVID-19. Each CDR3 is given with its conserved first and last residue. The D gene is left open where the match is weak. Only part of the rows carry a size: once, few, many, or a class if the clone is expanded.

D	V	size	J	CDR3	DNA
NA	TRBV7-9	NA	TRBJ1-1	CASSLRQMNTEAFF	TGTGCCAGCAGCTTAAGACAGATGAACACTGAAGCTTTCTTT
TRBD2	TRBV7-3	NA	TRBJ2-1	CASSPTLRLAGRNEQFF	TGTGCCAGCAGCCCGACCCTAAGACTAGCGGGTCGGAATGAGCAGTTCTTC
NA	TRBV5-6	once	TRBJ1-3	CASSYVPGGGNTIYF	TGTGCCAGCAGCTACGTGCCGGGGGGCGGAAACACCATATATTTT
TRBD2	TRBV7-9	NA	TRBJ2-3	CASSLSGTSGQYF	TGTGCCAGCAGCTTAAGCGGGACTAGCGGGCAGTATTTT
NA	TRBV6-5	NA	TRBJ2-4	CASSYSSLNIQYF	TGTGCCAGCAGTTACTCCTCTCTAAACATTCAGTACTTC
NA	TRBV2	NA	TRBJ2-5	CASSDRRGAETQYF	TGTGCCAGCAGTGATCGGAGGGGAGCAGAGACCCAGTACTTC
NA	TRBV29-1	NA	TRBJ1-1	CSGSYLGEAFF	TGCAGCGGGAGTTACTTAGGTGAAGCTTTCTTT
TRBD2	TRBV7-9	NA	TRBJ2-7	CASSLGRDGREGLNQYF	TGTGCCAGCAGCCTGGGCCGCGATGGGCGGGAGGGCCTTAATCAGTACTTC
TRBD2	TRBV5-5	NA	TRBJ2-5	CASSPRLAGGGRETQYF	TGTGCCAGCAGCCCGAGACTAGCGGGAGGAGGACGGGAGACCCAGTACTTC
TRBD2	TRBV15	NA	TRBJ2-5	CATSRGLAGVETQYF	TGTGCCACCAGCAGAGGCCTAGCGGGAGTAGAGACCCAGTACTTC
NA	TRBV30	NA	TRBJ1-2	CAWRQSTANYGYTF	TGTGCCTGGAGGCAAAGTACAGCAAACTATGGCTACACCTTC
TRBD2	TRBV5-6	NA	TRBJ2-3	CASSLGLATDTQYF	TGTGCCAGCAGCCTGGGACTAGCCACAGATACGCAGTATTTT
TRBD1	TRBV27	once	TRBJ1-4	CASSPGTGGYEKLFF	TGTGCCAGCAGTCCCGGGACAGGGGGATACGAAAAACTGTTTTTT
TRBD1	TRBV5-6	NA	TRBJ2-1	CASSLENYRGSYNEQFF	TGTGCCAGCAGCTTGGAAAACTACAGGGGCTCCTACAATGAGCAGTTCTTC
NA	TRBV5-1	NA	TRBJ2-5	CASSLGQAQETQYF	TGCGCCAGCAGCTTGGGTCAGGCGCAAGAGACCCAGTACTTC
TRBD1	TRBV2	NA	TRBJ1-5	CASSERGDSYQPQHF	TGTGCCAGCAGTGAAAGAGGGGACAGTTACCAGCCCCAGCATTTT
NA	TRBV12-3/TRBV12-4	NA	TRBJ1-5	CASARTDNQPQHF	TGTGCCAGCGCTAGGACAGACAATCAGCCCCAGCATTTT
TRBD2	TRBV7-3	NA	TRBJ2-3	CASSLGLAGGTDTQYF	TGTGCCAGCAGCTTAGGACTAGCGGGAGGCACAGATACGCAGTATTTT
TRBD2	TRBV5-6	NA	TRBJ2-5	CASTLGVSTSGQETQYF	TGTGCCAGCACCCTTGGGGTTTCTACTAGCGGGCAAGAGACCCAGTACTTC
NA	TRBV28	NA	TRBJ1-4	CASSFGATNEKLFF	TGTGCCAGCAGTTTCGGGGCAACTAATGAAAAACTGTTTTTT
NA	TRBV3-1/TRBV3-2	NA	TRBJ2-7	CASSSGRGSGTSYEQYF	TGTGCCAGCAGCTCGGGACGGGGAAGCGGGACATCCTACGAGCAGTACTTC
NA	TRBV4-1	NA	TRBJ2-3	CASSHIADTQYF	TGCGCCAGCAGCCATATAGCGGATACGCAGTATTTT
TRBD1	TRBV19	NA	TRBJ1-2	CASSGGDREIYYGYTF	TGTGCCAGTAGTGGAGGGGACAGGGAAATCTACTATGGCTACACCTTC
TRBD1	TRBV10-1	NA	TRBJ2-3	CASSDTGQGAADTQYF	TGCGCCAGCAGCGACACCGGACAGGGGGCCGCAGATACGCAGTATTTT
NA	TRBV7-3	few	TRBJ2-2	CASSLTLTAGELFF	TGTGCCAGCAGCTTAACGCTGACTGCCGGGGAGCTGTTTTTT
TRBD1	TRBV19	NA	TRBJ2-7	CASSPGTGILHEQYF	TGTGCCAGCTCCCCCGGGACAGGGATCCTCCACGAGCAGTACTTC
TRBD1	TRBV27	NA	TRBJ2-7	CASSSRQGHYEQYF	TGTGCCAGCAGCAGTCGACAGGGACACTACGAGCAGTACTTC
NA	TRBV27	NA	TRBJ2-1	CASSLSSSWAHEQFF	TGTGCCAGCAGTTTATCGTCTAGCTGGGCCCATGAGCAGTTCTTC
NA	TRBV19	NA	TRBJ1-5	CASRVGSGQPQHF	TGTGCCAGTAGGGTGGGTAGCGGTCAGCCCCAGCATTTT
NA	TRBV5-4	NA	TRBJ1-1	CASSENRVTEAFF	TGTGCCAGCAGCGAAAACAGGGTCACTGAAGCTTTCTTT
TRBD2	TRBV6-6	NA	TRBJ2-5	CASSGLAGVKQETQYF	TGTGCCAGCTCGGGACTAGCGGGAGTGAAGCAAGAGACCCAGTACTTC
TRBD1	TRBV24-1	NA	TRBJ2-2	CATSDLGTGGRDTGELFF	TGTGCCACCAGTGATTTGGGGACAGGGGGCCGAGACACCGGGGAGCTGTTTTTT
TRBD1	TRBV6-6	NA	TRBJ2-5	CASSYLTGERETQYF	TGTGCCAGCAGTTACCTCACAGGGGAGAGGGAGACCCAGTACTTC
TRBD1	TRBV25-1	NA	TRBJ1-1	CASSKGTGEAFF	TGTGCCAGCAGTAAGGGGACAGGTGAAGCTTTCTTT
TRBD2	TRBV6-6	NA	TRBJ2-3	CALAGLPGNTQYF	TGTGCCTTAGCGGGACTTCCGGGAAATACGCAGTATTTT
TRBD2	TRBV29-1	once	TRBJ2-3	CSVALTSGSNTQYF	TGCAGCGTTGCATTGACTAGCGGGAGTAATACGCAGTATTTT
TRBD2	TRBV4-1	once	TRBJ2-4	CASSQGVAGVSRNIQYF	TGCGCCAGCAGCCAAGGGGTTGCGGGAGTATCGAGAAACATTCAGTACTTC
NA	TRBV7-2	NA	TRBJ2-5	CASSLDITRSQAQYF	TGTGCCAGCAGCTTAGACATTACGAGGAGTCAAGCCCAGTACTTC
NA	TRBV5-5	once	TRBJ2-2	CASSLRTINTGELFF	TGTGCCAGCAGCTTGAGGACAATCAACACCGGGGAGCTGTTTTTT
NA	TRBV3-1/TRBV3-2	NA	TRBJ2-7	CASSQGAGEHLREQYF	TGTGCCAGCAGCCAAGGGGCCGGGGAGCACCTGAGAGAGCAGTACTTC
TRBD1	TRBV5-6	NA	TRBJ2-3	CASSRGTGAGDTQYF	TGTGCCAGCAGCCGAGGGACAGGCGCCGGAGATACGCAGTATTTT
NA	TRBV24-1	once	TRBJ1-4	CATSDGGATNEKLFF	TGTGCCACCAGTGATGGAGGGGCAACTAATGAAAAACTGTTTTTT
TRBD1	TRBV5-1	NA	TRBJ1-1	CASSWGQRTEAFF	TGCGCCAGCAGCTGGGGACAGCGCACTGAAGCTTTCTTT
TRBD1	TRBV5-1	NA	TRBJ1-4	CASSPGQNHEKLFF	TGCGCCAGCAGCCCGGGACAGAACCATGAAAAACTGTTTTTT
NA	TRBV6-6	NA	TRBJ1-3	CASSLGQSGNTIYF	TGTGCCAGCAGCCTCGGACAGAGTGGAAACACCATATATTTT
NA	TRBV5-1	NA	TRBJ2-1	CASSSRDIYNEQFF	TGCGCCAGCAGCTCCCGGGACATCTACAATGAGCAGTTCTTC
TRBD1	TRBV6-2/TRBV6-3	few	TRBJ2-7	CASSGTVSYEQYF	TGTGCCAGCAGTGGGACAGTCTCCTACGAGCAGTACTTC
TRBD2	TRBV4-1	NA	TRBJ2-3	CASSATGTSGNTDTQYF	TGCGCCAGCAGCGCTACCGGGACTAGCGGAAATACAGATACGCAGTATTTT
TRBD2	TRBV7-2	NA	TRBJ2-5	CASSSPGLGGTQYF	TGTGCCAGCAGCTCACCGGGACTAGGGGGGACCCAGTACTTC
TRBD1	TRBV29-1	NA	TRBJ2-7	CSVKNRDSNPEQYF	TGCAGCGTTAAAAACCGGGACAGCAATCCCGAGCAGTACTTC
TRBD1	TRBV6-5	NA	TRBJ2-5	CASQGAVETQYF	TGTGCCAGCCAGGGGGCTGTGGAGACCCAGTACTTC